This is a list of T cell receptor beta chains from one sample in a study of T cells in Graves' hyperthyroidism and ophthalmopathy. TCRdb passed the multiplex PCR reads through MiXCR, listing each CDR3 protein once. The data contain around 400,000 distinct CDR3 sequences, around a quarter of them singletons. Material for sequencing was blood. The receptors were gathered from a man aged 50-59 years with Graves' hyperthyroidism. Both conserved end residues are part of each CDR3. The order of the fields is clone size, V gene, D gene, J gene, CDR3 protein, CDR3 DNA. D genes are given only for firm matches. Part of the rows lack a size; the others show once, few, many or a class for expanded clones.

-	TRBV7-2	-	TRBJ2-6	CASSLGAGPSGANVLTF	TGTGCCAGCAGCTTAGGGGCCGGACCCTCTGGGGCCAACGTCCTGACTTTC
many	TRBV19	TRBD1	TRBJ1-2	CASTATGANYGYTF	TGTGCCAGTACGGCAACAGGGGCTAACTATGGCTACACCTTC
few	TRBV11-3	TRBD2	TRBJ2-3	CASHTSGRGDTQYF	TGTGCCAGTCATACTAGCGGGAGAGGAGATACGCAGTATTTT
many	TRBV11-2	-	TRBJ2-5	CASRNTWGEQETQYF	TGTGCCAGCAGAAATACTTGGGGGGAACAAGAGACCCAGTACTTC
few	TRBV15	-	TRBJ1-2	CATSREDDYGYTF	TGTGCCACCAGCAGAGAGGACGACTATGGCTACACCTTC
-	TRBV5-1	TRBD1	TRBJ1-6	CASSLGQGAFSPLHF	TGCGCCAGCAGCTTGGGGCAGGGGGCATTTTCACCCCTCCACTTT
-	TRBV2	TRBD2	TRBJ2-1	CAQNRASGSQNIQFF	TGTGCCCAGAACAGGGCTAGCGGGAGCCAAAACATTCAGTTCTTC
once	TRBV19	-	TRBJ2-3	CASSMRVRPGLDTQYF	TGTGCCAGTAGTATGAGGGTCCGCCCAGGCTTGGATACGCAGTATTTT
many	TRBV28	-	TRBJ2-7	CASSNEREQYF	TGTGCCAGCAGTAACGAGCGGGAGCAGTACTTC
many	TRBV3-1	-	TRBJ1-2	CASSHGTSYGYTF	TGTGCCAGCAGCCACGGGACTTCTTATGGCTACACCTTC
few	TRBV20-1	-	TRBJ2-5	CSGEDRLKETQYF	TGCAGTGGCGAGGACAGACTAAAAGAGACCCAGTACTTC
-	TRBV18	TRBD1	TRBJ2-1	CASSPLGQGNNNEQFF	TGTGCCAGCTCACCACTTGGACAGGGCAACAACAATGAGCAGTTCTTC
few	TRBV5-1	TRBD1	TRBJ1-1	CASSFGTAIPNTEAFF	TGCGCCAGCAGCTTCGGGACAGCAATACCGAACACTGAAGCTTTCTTT
few	TRBV7-2	-	TRBJ2-1	CASSLRGGTGWPEQFF	TGTGCCAGCAGCTTAAGGGGGGGGACGGGATGGCCTGAGCAGTTCTTC
-	TRBV6-1	TRBD1	TRBJ2-7	CASSYKPRQGSYEQYF	TGTGCCAGCAGTTATAAACCGCGACAGGGGTCCTACGAGCAGTACTTC
-	TRBV3-1	-	TRBJ1-3	CASSTNSGTTGDTIYF	TGTGCCAGCAGCACTAACAGCGGGACAACTGGAGACACCATATATTTT
many	TRBV11-3	-	TRBJ2-1	CASSLLVTVAGANEQFF	TGTGCCAGCAGCTTACTTGTTACGGTCGCGGGGGCCAATGAGCAGTTCTTC
few	TRBV3-1	TRBD2	TRBJ2-1	CASTLAGYYNEQFF	TGTGCCAGTACACTAGCGGGGTACTACAATGAGCAGTTCTTC
once	TRBV7-3	-	TRBJ2-1	CASSSLGAGAEQFF	TGTGCCAGCAGCTCTCTGGGGGCGGGAGCTGAGCAGTTCTTC
few	TRBV18	-	TRBJ2-5	CASSPPSEGETQYF	TGTGCCAGCTCACCGCCCTCGGAGGGGGAGACCCAGTACTTC
many	TRBV9	TRBD2	TRBJ2-1	CASSVAGVAGDEQFF	TGTGCCAGCAGCGTAGCTGGGGTAGCGGGAGATGAGCAGTTCTTC
-	TRBV20-1	TRBD2	TRBJ2-1	CSARDVPSGRGNEQFF	TGCAGTGCTAGAGATGTGCCTAGCGGGAGGGGCAATGAGCAGTTCTTC
few	TRBV12-3/TRBV12-4	-	TRBJ2-2	CASSLTVGELFF	TGTGCCAGCAGTTTGACCGTGGGGGAGCTGTTTTTT
-	TRBV2	TRBD2	TRBJ2-2	CASGGRIDTGELFF	TGTGCCAGCGGCGGGAGAATCGACACCGGGGAGCTGTTTTTT
many	TRBV7-2	-	TRBJ2-3	CASLYLDTRGDTQYF	TGTGCCAGCCTGTATCTGGACACCCGCGGGGATACGCAGTATTTT
-	TRBV4-1	TRBD1	TRBJ1-4	CASSEPGQMYEKLFF	TGCGCCAGCAGCGAGCCGGGACAGATGTATGAAAAACTGTTTTTT
-	TRBV28	-	TRBJ1-1	CASNTSPGQNTEAFF	TGTGCCAGCAACACTTCCCCGGGGCAGAACACTGAAGCTTTCTTT
-	TRBV5-1	-	TRBJ2-3	CASSFGGRSTDTQYF	TGCGCCAGCAGCTTTGGGGGCCGTAGCACAGATACGCAGTATTTT
few	TRBV20-1	-	TRBJ2-5	CSARADGRRLETQYF	TGCAGTGCTAGAGCGGATGGGAGGCGGTTGGAGACCCAGTACTTC
few	TRBV11-3	TRBD2	TRBJ2-7	CASSPFSGNSHEQYF	TGTGCCAGCAGCCCTTTTAGCGGGAACAGTCACGAGCAGTACTTC
few	TRBV24-1	TRBD2	TRBJ2-1	CATSDQLAGGNEQFF	TGTGCCACCAGTGACCAACTAGCGGGAGGGAATGAGCAGTTCTTC
-	TRBV13	TRBD2	TRBJ2-7	CASSLGGLAIEQYF	TGTGCCAGCAGCTTAGGAGGACTAGCGATCGAGCAGTACTTC
-	TRBV20-1	-	TRBJ2-7	CSAREQGRYEQYF	TGCAGTGCTAGAGAACAGGGCCGGTACGAGCAGTACTTC
few	TRBV28	-	TRBJ1-5	CASRTPRHGNQPQHF	TGTGCCAGCAGAACCCCAAGGCATGGCAATCAGCCCCAGCATTTT
-	TRBV27	TRBD1	TRBJ1-1	CASSPSGGRVRAFF	TGTGCCAGCAGTCCGTCAGGGGGACGGGTGCGGGCTTTCTTT
few	TRBV2	-	TRBJ2-2	CASSDEGRASTGELFF	TGTGCCAGCAGTGACGAGGGCAGAGCGAGCACCGGGGAGCTGTTTTTT
-	TRBV9	TRBD2	TRBJ2-3	CASSSKRDPRSDTQYF	TGTGCCAGCAGCTCTAAGCGGGACCCACGGTCAGATACGCAGTATTTT
many	TRBV7-8	-	TRBJ2-3	CASSLLPLLDSHITQYF	TGTGCCAGCAGCCTCCTCCCCCTACTGGACTCGCACATCACGCAGTATTTT
-	TRBV9	-	TRBJ2-7	CASSVGPNGYEQYF	TGTGCCAGCAGCGTAGGTCCTAACGGCTACGAGCAGTACTTC
few	TRBV20-1	-	TRBJ2-4	CSANPPGSVDIQYF	TGCAGTGCCAACCCCCCCGGGTCTGTGGACATTCAGTACTTC
many	TRBV12-3/TRBV12-4	-	TRBJ2-3	CASSFAGGTDTQYF	TGTGCCAGCAGTTTCGCGGGCGGCACAGATACGCAGTATTTT
-	TRBV20-1	-	TRBJ2-7	CSARDGGIGEQYF	TGCAGTGCTAGAGATGGAGGGATAGGCGAGCAGTACTTC
few	TRBV29-1	-	TRBJ2-3	CSVAITDTQYF	TGCAGCGTTGCGATCACAGATACGCAGTATTTT
few	TRBV5-1	-	TRBJ2-7	CASSLGGSFEQYF	TGCGCCAGCAGCTTGGGGGGTTCGTTCGAGCAGTACTTC
-	TRBV10-3	TRBD2	TRBJ2-1	CAISEGAGGTYNEQFF	TGTGCCATCAGTGAAGGTGCGGGAGGAACCTACAATGAGCAGTTCTTC
few	TRBV3-1	-	TRBJ2-7	CASSQDALGEQYF	TGTGCCAGCAGCCAAGATGCCCTAGGTGAGCAGTACTTC
-	TRBV7-9	-	TRBJ2-5	CASSLSRPDIQETQYF	TGTGCCAGCAGCTTAAGCCGCCCCGACATTCAAGAGACCCAGTACTTC
-	TRBV15	-	TRBJ1-5	CATSLKGNQPQHF	TGTGCCACCAGCTTGAAGGGAAATCAGCCCCAGCATTTT
once	TRBV6-1	-	TRBJ1-2	CASSRTASRLYGYTF	TGTGCCAGCAGTCGGACGGCCTCCCGACTCTATGGCTACACCTTC
many	TRBV2	-	TRBJ2-1	CASSRDTYNEQFF	TGTGCCAGCAGCCGGGACACCTACAATGAGCAGTTCTTC
many	TRBV7-3	-	TRBJ2-1	CASSLPGVGYNEQFF	TGTGCCAGCAGCTTACCGGGAGTGGGGTACAATGAGCAGTTCTTC
many	TRBV18	-	TRBJ1-5	CASSPIRQGGQPQHF	TGTGCCAGCTCACCTATCAGGCAGGGTGGTCAGCCCCAGCATTTT
-	TRBV13	-	TRBJ1-1	CASSLGAGMEAFF	TGTGCCAGCAGCTTAGGCGCAGGGATGGAAGCTTTCTTT